These 6 T cell receptor beta chains originate from one sample sequenced in a study of blood T cell repertoires in COVID-19. The repertoire was sequenced with immunoSEQ multiplex PCR; TCRdb's copy has only in-frame clones and lacks some. The data show roughly 360,000 clones, 75% to 90% seen once. The material sequenced was PBMCs or T cells enriched from blood (not recorded which). These receptors were taken from a woman aged 50 to 65 who had recovered from COVID-19.

This clone has just one count. The rearrangement joins TRBV4-3 to TRBJ2-3; TRBD1 might be the D (6 bases). V lost 3 bases and J lost 7, with 17 bases in between. Germline-derived CDR1 and CDR2 are LGHNA and YSLEER. The CDR3 has 15 residues. CDR3 amino acids: CASSQGAGVSYTQYF. The CDR3 DNA follows: TGCGCCAGCAGCCAGGGGGCCGGGGTTAGCTATACGCAGTATTTT.

This chain uses TRBV19 with TRBJ1-5; TRBD1 might be the D (5 bases). The CDR3 loop spans 13 amino acids. Trimming pared 8 bases from V and 3 bases from J, leaving 11 bases between. Germline CDR1 LNHDA, CDR2 SQIVND (reference sequence). The CDR3 DNA sequence: TGTGCCAGTTGGGGCCGATCCAATCAGCCCCAGCATTTT. Translated, it gives CASWGRSNQPQHF.

This sequence joins TRBV12-3 or TRBV12-4 and TRBJ2-4; no firm D call. The length of the CDR3 is 12 residues. V lost 3 bases to trimming and J lost 6 bases, with 6 bases between them. The CDR3 loop is CASSFAGNIQYF. The CDR3 nucleotides read TGTGCCAGCAGTTTCGCAGGAAACATTCAGTACTTC.

This clone has just one count. J is TRBJ2-1 and V is TRBV19; the D gene is possibly TRBD2 (6 bases). Germline V gives CDR1 LNHDA, CDR2 SQIVND (reference sequence). With 2 bases removed from V and 0 bases from J, the gap between germline ends came to 11 bases. CDR3 length: 16 amino acids. The CDR3 DNA is TGTGCCAGTAGTATACCGTCCGGGAGCTCCTACAATGAGCAGTTCTTC. Residues: CASSIPSGSSYNEQFF.

CDR3 residues: CASSYLGTRDGYTF. CDR3 bases: TGTGCCAGCAGTTACTTAGGGACAAGGGATGGCTACACCTTC. The chain carries TRBV6-2 or TRBV6-3 and TRBJ1-2, with D possibly matching TRBD1 (6 bases). The CDR3 loop spans 14 amino acids. Germline CDR1 and CDR2: MNHEY and SVGEGT. Trimming left V 1 base short and J 6 bases short, with 12 bases between.

In DNA form, the CDR3 reads TGTGCCAGCAGCTTAGAGTCCCCGGGTTGGCAGTTCACCGGGGAGCTGTTTTTT. It encodes CASSLESPGWQFTGELFF. The chain is built from TRBV7-9 and TRBJ2-2; no definite D call. Trimming removed 1 base from V and 4 bases from J, with 19 bases in between. Per germline, CDR1 SEHNR and CDR2 FQNEAQ (reference sequence). This CDR3 has 18 amino acids.